This T cell receptor beta chain was profiled in a study of Graves' ophthalmopathy and Graves' hyperthyroidism. Study details: Absence of ophthalmopathy within 18 months of follow-up defined stable hyperthyroidism.

Germline CDR1 ENHRY, CDR2 SYGVKD. V dropped 7 bases and J dropped 0 bases, with 13 bases sitting between them. CDR3 length equals 15 residues. Amplifying from RNA transcripts, the study obtained TCR beta CDR3 regions. HTBI primers were employed in first-round RT-PCR, then a second-round multiplex PCR followed. A single record per CDR3 protein comes from TCRdb applying MiXCR to the multiplex PCR reads. The table has a few hundred thousand distinct CDR3 sequences, 35% to 40% seen once. The study recruited hyperthyroidism patients aged 18 to 65 who were newly diagnosed, under 2 months' duration. This TCR was recovered from an adult man with Graves' hyperthyroidism. V is TRBV10-3 and J is TRBJ1-3; D is perhaps TRBD1 (5 bases). The sequencing input was peripheral blood or thyroid tissue (not recorded which). CDR3 DNA: TGTGCCATCAATCAATTCGGGACCTCTGGAAACACCATATATTTT. Its protein is CAINQFGTSGNTIYF.